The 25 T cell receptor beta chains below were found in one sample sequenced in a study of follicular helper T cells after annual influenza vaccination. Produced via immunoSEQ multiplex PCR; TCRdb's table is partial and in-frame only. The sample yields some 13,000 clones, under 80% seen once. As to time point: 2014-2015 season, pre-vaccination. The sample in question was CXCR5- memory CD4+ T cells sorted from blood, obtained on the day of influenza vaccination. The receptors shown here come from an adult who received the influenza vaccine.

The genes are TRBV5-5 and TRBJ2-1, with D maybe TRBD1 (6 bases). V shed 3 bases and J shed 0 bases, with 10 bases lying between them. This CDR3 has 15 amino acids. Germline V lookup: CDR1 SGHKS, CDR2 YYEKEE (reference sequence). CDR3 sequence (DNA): TGTGCCAGCAGCTACGGACAGAGCTCCTACAATGAGCAGTTCTTC. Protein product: CASSYGQSSYNEQFF.

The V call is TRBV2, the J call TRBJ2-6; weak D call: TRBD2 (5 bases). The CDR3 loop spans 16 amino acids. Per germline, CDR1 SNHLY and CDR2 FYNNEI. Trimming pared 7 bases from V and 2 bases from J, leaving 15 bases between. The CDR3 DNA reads TGTGCCAGCACGCGGACTTCAGTGGCTGGGGCCAACGTCCTGACTTTC. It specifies CASTRTSVAGANVLTF.

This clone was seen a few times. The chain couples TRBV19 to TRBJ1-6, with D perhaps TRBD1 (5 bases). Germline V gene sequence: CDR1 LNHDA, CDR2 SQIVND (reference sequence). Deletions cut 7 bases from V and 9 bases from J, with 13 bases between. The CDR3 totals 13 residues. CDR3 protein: CASMGEGASPLHF. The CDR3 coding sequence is TGTGCCAGTATGGGGGAAGGCGCTTCACCCCTCCACTTT.

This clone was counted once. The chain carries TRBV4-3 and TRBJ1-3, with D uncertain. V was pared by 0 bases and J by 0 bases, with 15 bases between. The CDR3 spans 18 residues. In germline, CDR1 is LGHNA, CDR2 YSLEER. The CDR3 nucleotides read TGCGCCAGCAGCCAAGAAACATCCGACGCCATCTCTGGAAACACCATATATTTT. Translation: CASSQETSDAISGNTIYF.

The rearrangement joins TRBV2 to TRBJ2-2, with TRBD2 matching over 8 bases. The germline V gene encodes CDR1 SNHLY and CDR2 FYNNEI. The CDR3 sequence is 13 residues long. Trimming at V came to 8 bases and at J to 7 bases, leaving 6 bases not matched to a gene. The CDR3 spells CASAGGNIGELFF. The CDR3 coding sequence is TGTGCCAGCGCGGGGGGAAATATCGGGGAGCTGTTTTTT.

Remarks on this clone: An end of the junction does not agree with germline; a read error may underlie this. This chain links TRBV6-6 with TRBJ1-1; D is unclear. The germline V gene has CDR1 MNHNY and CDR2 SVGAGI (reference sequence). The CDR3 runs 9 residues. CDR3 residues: CASNNEAFF. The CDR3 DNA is TGTGCCAGCAACAATGAAGCTTTCTTT.

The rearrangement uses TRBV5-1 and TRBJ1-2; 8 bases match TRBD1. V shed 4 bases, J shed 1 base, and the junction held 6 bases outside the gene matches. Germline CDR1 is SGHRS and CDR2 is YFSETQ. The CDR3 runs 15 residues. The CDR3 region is CASSLVTGGNYGYTF. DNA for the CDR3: TGCGCCAGCAGCCTGGTTACAGGGGGTAACTATGGCTACACCTTC.

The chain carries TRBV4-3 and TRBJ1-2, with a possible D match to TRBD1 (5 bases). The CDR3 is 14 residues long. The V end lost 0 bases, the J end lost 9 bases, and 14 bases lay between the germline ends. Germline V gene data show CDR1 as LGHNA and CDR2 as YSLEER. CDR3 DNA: TGCGCCAGCAGCCAAGATCTGCAGGGAATGCGCTACACCTTC. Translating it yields CASSQDLQGMRYTF.

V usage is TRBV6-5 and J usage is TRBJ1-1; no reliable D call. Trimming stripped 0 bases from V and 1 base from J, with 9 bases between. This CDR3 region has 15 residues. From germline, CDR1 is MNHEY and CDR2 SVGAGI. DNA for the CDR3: TGTGCCAGCAGTTACTCGTACAGCCCGAACACTGAAGCTTTCTTT. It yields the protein CASSYSYSPNTEAFF.

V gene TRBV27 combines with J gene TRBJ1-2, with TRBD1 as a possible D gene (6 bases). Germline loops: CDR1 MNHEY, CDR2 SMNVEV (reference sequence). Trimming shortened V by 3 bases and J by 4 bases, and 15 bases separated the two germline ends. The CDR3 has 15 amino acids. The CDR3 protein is CASSLKPGVGYGYTF. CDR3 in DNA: TGTGCCAGCAGTTTGAAGCCAGGGGTAGGCTATGGCTACACCTTC.

For the CDR3, the DNA is TGTGCCAGCAGCTCGCGGGGACTAGCGGGGGGCTCCTACAATGAGCAGTTCTTC. This encodes CASSSRGLAGGSYNEQFF. The genes are TRBV7-3 and TRBJ2-1; 15 bases match TRBD2. This CDR3 has 18 amino acids. In germline, CDR1 is SGHTA, CDR2 FQGTGA. Trimming took 4 bases from V and 0 from J; bases not matched to a gene: 4. Drawing the rest from reference TRBV7-3 and TRBJ2-1, the complete variable domain is GAGVSQTPSNKVTEKGKYVELRCDPISGHTALYWYRQSLGQGPEFLIYFQGTGAADDSGLPNDRFFAVRPEGSVSTLKIQRTERGDSAVYLCASSSRGLAGGSYNEQFFGPGTRLTVL.

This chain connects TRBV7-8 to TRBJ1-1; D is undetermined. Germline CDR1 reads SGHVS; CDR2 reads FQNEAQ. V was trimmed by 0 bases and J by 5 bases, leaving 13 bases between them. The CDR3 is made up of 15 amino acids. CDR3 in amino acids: CASSLAVGIVTEAFF. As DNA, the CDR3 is TGTGCCAGCAGCTTAGCTGTAGGTATAGTAACTGAAGCTTTCTTT.

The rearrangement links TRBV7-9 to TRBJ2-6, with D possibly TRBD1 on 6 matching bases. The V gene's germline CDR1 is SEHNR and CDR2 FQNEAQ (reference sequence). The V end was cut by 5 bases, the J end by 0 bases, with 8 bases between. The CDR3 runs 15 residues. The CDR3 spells CASSKDSSGANVLTF. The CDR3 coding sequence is TGTGCCAGCAGCAAGGACAGCTCTGGGGCCAACGTCCTGACTTTC. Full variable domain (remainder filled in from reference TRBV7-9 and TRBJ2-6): DTGVSQNPRHKITKRGQNVTFRCDPISEHNRLYWYRQTLGQGPEFLTYFQNEAQLEKSRLLSDRFSAERPKGSFSTLEIQRTEQGDSAMYLCASSKDSSGANVLTFGAGSRLTVL.

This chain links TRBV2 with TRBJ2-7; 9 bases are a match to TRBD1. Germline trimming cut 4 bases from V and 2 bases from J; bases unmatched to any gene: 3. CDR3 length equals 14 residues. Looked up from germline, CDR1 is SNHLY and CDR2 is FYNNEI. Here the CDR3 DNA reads TGTGCCAGCAGTGTTGGACAGGGGACCTACGAGCAGTACTTC. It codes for CASSVGQGTYEQYF.

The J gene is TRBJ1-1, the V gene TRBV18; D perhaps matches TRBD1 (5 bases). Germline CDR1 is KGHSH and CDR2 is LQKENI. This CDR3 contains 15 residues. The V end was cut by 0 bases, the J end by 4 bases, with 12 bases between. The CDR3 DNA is TGTGCCAGCTCACCACCGGCAGGGAAGGCCACTGAAGCTTTCTTT. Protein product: CASSPPAGKATEAFF.

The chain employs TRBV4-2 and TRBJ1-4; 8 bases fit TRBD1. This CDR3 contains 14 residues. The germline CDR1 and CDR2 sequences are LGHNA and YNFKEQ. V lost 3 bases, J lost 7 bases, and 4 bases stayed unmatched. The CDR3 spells CASSHGQGSEKLFF. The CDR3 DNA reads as TGTGCCAGCAGCCACGGACAGGGAAGTGAAAAACTGTTTTTT.

Here the CDR3 DNA reads TGTGCCAGCAGCGTAGACGTCGTCTCTGGAAACACCATATATTTT. This translates into CASSVDVVSGNTIYF. The chain has TRBV9 and TRBJ1-3; D gene uncertain. The CDR3 totals 15 residues. Germline loops: CDR1 SGDLS, CDR2 YYNGEE. Trimming stripped 0 bases from V and 0 bases from J, with 7 bases between.

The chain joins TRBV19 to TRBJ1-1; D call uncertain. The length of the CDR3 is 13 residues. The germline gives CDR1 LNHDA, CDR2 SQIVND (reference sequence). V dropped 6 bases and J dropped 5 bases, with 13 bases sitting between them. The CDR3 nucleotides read TGTGCCAGTAGGGGCAGGTTACTGACTGAAGCTTTCTTT. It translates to CASRGRLLTEAFF.

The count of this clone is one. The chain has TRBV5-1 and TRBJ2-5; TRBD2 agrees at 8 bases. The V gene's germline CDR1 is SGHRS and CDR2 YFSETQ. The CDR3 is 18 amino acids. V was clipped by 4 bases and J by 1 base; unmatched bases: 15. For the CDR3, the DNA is TGCGCCAGCAGCCCCTGGCTAGCGGGTACGACCGGCCAAGAGACCCAGTACTTC. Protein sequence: CASSPWLAGTTGQETQYF.

The CDR3 reads CASSIRQGSTDTQYF. For the CDR3, the DNA is TGTGCCAGCAGTATAAGACAGGGCAGCACAGATACGCAGTATTTT. The V gene is TRBV6-5, the J gene TRBJ2-3, with 7 bases fitting TRBD1. Germline V gene data show CDR1 as MNHEY and CDR2 as SVGAGI. The CDR3 runs 15 residues. J was trimmed by 0 bases and V by 5 bases; bases with no gene match: 5.

The DNA of the CDR3 is TGTGCCAGCAGCCCCGATCTAGGGGTGGTGGGTGAAAAACTGTTTTTT. Protein product: CASSPDLGVVGEKLFF. The rearrangement joins TRBV9 to TRBJ1-4; D is perhaps TRBD1 (5 bases). Deletions cut 4 bases from V and 7 bases from J, with 20 bases between. This CDR3 region has 16 residues. The germline V gene has CDR1 SGDLS and CDR2 YYNGEE.

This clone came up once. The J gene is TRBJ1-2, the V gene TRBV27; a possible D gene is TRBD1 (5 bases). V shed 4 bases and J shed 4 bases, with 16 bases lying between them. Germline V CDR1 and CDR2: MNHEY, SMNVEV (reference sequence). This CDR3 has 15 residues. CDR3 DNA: TGTGCCAGCAGTTCACATCTGCAGGGCCTCTATGGCTACACCTTC. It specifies CASSSHLQGLYGYTF.

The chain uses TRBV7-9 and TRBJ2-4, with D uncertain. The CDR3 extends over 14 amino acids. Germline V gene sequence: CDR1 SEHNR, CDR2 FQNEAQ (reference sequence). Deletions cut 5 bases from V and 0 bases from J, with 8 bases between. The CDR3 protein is CASSPGVAKNIQYF. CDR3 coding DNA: TGTGCCAGCAGCCCCGGAGTAGCCAAAAACATTCAGTACTTC. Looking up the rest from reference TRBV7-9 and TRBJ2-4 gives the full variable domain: DTGVSQNPRHKITKRGQNVTFRCDPISEHNRLYWYRQTLGQGPEFLTYFQNEAQLEKSRLLSDRFSAERPKGSFSTLEIQRTEQGDSAMYLCASSPGVAKNIQYFGAGTRLSVL.

In DNA, the CDR3 is TGTGCCGCCAGAGGGACAGCAAGGGCATATGGCTACACCTTC. This translates into CAARGTARAYGYTF. V gene TRBV6-1 combines with J gene TRBJ1-2; TRBD1 aligns across 7 bases. Germline loops: CDR1 MNHNS, CDR2 SASEGT. The CDR3 runs to 14 residues. J gave up 5 bases and V 11 bases, and 14 bases lay outside the gene matches.

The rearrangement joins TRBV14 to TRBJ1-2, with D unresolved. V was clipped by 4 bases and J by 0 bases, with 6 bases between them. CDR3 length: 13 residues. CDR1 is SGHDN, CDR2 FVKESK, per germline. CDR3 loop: CASSPGPNYGYTF. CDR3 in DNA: TGTGCCAGCAGCCCAGGCCCTAACTATGGCTACACCTTC.